A single sample gave rise to the 30 T cell receptor beta chains below, sequenced in a study of shared clonotypes between healthy human individuals. Profiling relied on immunoSEQ multiplex PCR, and the TCRdb table lists in-frame clones only, not all of them. The sample has about 460,000 clones; about 74% are singletons. Specimen: PBMCs. These receptors all come from a woman between 40 and 50 years old in good health. Some clones in this sample may be carry-over from other donors' samples.

V gene TRBV5-1 combines with J gene TRBJ2-7; D is ambiguous. V lost 4 bases and J lost 0, with 11 bases in between. Germline V gene lookup returns CDR1 SGHRS and CDR2 YFSETQ. The CDR3 runs to 14 residues. This CDR3 is CASSTRPPSYEQYF. The DNA of the CDR3 is TGCGCCAGCAGCACCCGACCGCCCTCCTACGAGCAGTACTTC.

The V call is TRBV25-1, the J call TRBJ2-3; weak D call: TRBD2 (6 bases). This CDR3 is 16 amino acids long. The germline CDR1 and CDR2 sequences are MGHDK and SYGVNS. With 1 base removed from V and 0 bases from J, the gap between germline ends came to 11 bases. The CDR3 DNA sequence: TGTGCCAGCAGTGAATGGAGGGCCGTCAGCACAGATACGCAGTATTTT. This codes for CASSEWRAVSTDTQYF.

This clone has only one observation. This chain uses TRBV6-6 with TRBJ2-7; maybe TRBD1 (6 bases). Trimming shortened V by 5 bases and J by 2 bases, and 10 bases separated the two germline ends. Germline assignment: CDR1 MNHNY and CDR2 SVGAGI (reference sequence). The CDR3 is 13 amino acids. The CDR3 region is CASSPRGTYEQYF. In DNA form, the CDR3 reads TGTGCCAGCAGTCCCAGGGGTACCTACGAGCAGTACTTC.

V usage is TRBV5-4 and J usage is TRBJ1-5; the D gene is possibly TRBD1 (5 bases). V lost 5 bases and J lost 6, with 12 bases in between. CDR1 is SGHNT and CDR2 is YYREEE in the germline V gene (reference sequence). The CDR3 consists of 13 residues. The CDR3 sequence: CASSPGTSQPQHF. The CDR3, as DNA: TGTGCCAGCAGTCCAGGGACGAGTCAGCCCCAGCATTTT.

The V gene is TRBV12-5, the J gene TRBJ2-1; 14 bases agree with TRBD2. Trimming took 7 bases from V and 7 from J; bases not matched to a gene: 9. Looked up from germline, CDR1 is LGHNT and CDR2 is FRNRAP. The CDR3 spans 16 residues. Written as DNA, the CDR3 is TGTGCTAGTGCCTTGGGACTAGCGGGAGTGGGGAATGAGCAGTTCTTC. It yields the protein CASALGLAGVGNEQFF.

For the CDR3, the DNA is TGTGCCAGCAGCTTGGGGACAGGAGCGGCCTACGAGCAGTACTTC. Its translation is CASSLGTGAAYEQYF. The V call is TRBV5-4, the J call TRBJ2-7, with 7 bases matching TRBD1. J was trimmed by 2 bases and V by 0 bases; bases with no gene match: 5. Germline V lookup: CDR1 SGHNT, CDR2 YYREEE (reference sequence). CDR3 length: 15 amino acids.

Details on this clone: It is likely a read error: a sequence one base away is far more abundant. The chain uses TRBV10-2 and TRBJ2-3, with 13 bases fitting TRBD2. CDR1 and CDR2 from the germline V gene are WSHSY and SAAADI. The CDR3 contains 18 residues. The CDR3 spells CAGSKTSGREVIRDTQYF. CDR3 DNA: TGCGCCGGCAGCAAAACTAGCGGGAGGGAAGTAATTCGAGATACGCAGTATTTT.

V usage is TRBV7-3 and J usage is TRBJ2-1; 13 nucleotides line up with TRBD2. The germline gives CDR1 SGHTA, CDR2 FQGTGA. The CDR3 contains 15 residues. Trimming took 5 bases from V and 6 from J; bases not matched to a gene: 4. The CDR3 sequence is CASSPRLAGGNEQFF. The CDR3 DNA sequence: TGTGCCAGCAGCCCCCGACTAGCGGGAGGCAATGAGCAGTTCTTC. Looking up the rest from reference TRBV7-3 and TRBJ2-1 gives the full variable domain: GAGVSQTPSNKVTEKGKYVELRCDPISGHTALYWYRQSLGQGPEFLIYFQGTGAADDSGLPNDRFFAVRPEGSVSTLKIQRTERGDSAVYLCASSPRLAGGNEQFFGPGTRLTVL.

About this clone: A read error likely explains this, since a far larger clone differs by one base. This chain uses TRBV7-6 with TRBJ1-5; the D gene is possibly TRBD1 (6 bases). CDR1 and CDR2 (germline): SGHVS, FNYEAQ. Trimming removed 5 bases at V and 7 bases at J, with 24 bases between. The CDR3 has 17 amino acids. The CDR3 region has the DNA TGTGCCAGCAGCGCTACGCCCAGGGGCCCAGCGGCCCAGCCCCAGCATTTT. This sequence encodes CASSATPRGPAAQPQHF.

V usage is TRBV5-1 and J usage is TRBJ2-3; D remains unclear. The CDR3 is made up of 14 amino acids. V was clipped by 0 bases and J by 1 base, with 6 bases between them. Germline V gene sequence: CDR1 SGHRS, CDR2 YFSETQ. In DNA, the CDR3 is TGCGCCAGCAGCTTGGAAGACGGCACAGATACGCAGTATTTT. Translating it yields CASSLEDGTDTQYF.

With regard to this clone: The likely explanation is a read error, given a far larger clone one base away. No DNA is shown, since the ends of the CDR3 on it are uncertain; the CDR3 is the one TCRdb lists. This sequence joins TRBV30 and TRBJ2-3. Termini included, the CDR3 measures 15 amino acids. Germline V CDR1 and CDR2: GTSNPN, SVGIG (reference sequence). CDR3 sequence reads: CAWSEVGTGTDTQCF.

Points on this clone: The same CDR3 also results from other DNA sequences found in this sample. The genes are TRBV6-5 and TRBJ1-5; no reliable D call. From germline, CDR1 is MNHEY and CDR2 SVGAGI. The ends were cut back, 6 bases at V and 0 bases at J, with 12 bases in the middle. The CDR3 consists of 15 residues. Here the CDR3 reads CASRPRKNSNQPQHF. The CDR3 DNA follows: TGTGCCAGCAGGCCCAGGAAGAATAGCAATCAGCCCCAGCATTTT.

With regard to this clone: One base separates it from a far larger clone, so it is likely a read error. This chain connects TRBV7-2 to TRBJ2-5, with a tentative D call TRBD2 (5 bases). The CDR3 has 13 residues. V was trimmed by 0 bases and J by 5 bases, leaving 7 bases between them. The germline V gene encodes CDR1 SGHTA and CDR2 FQGNSA. CDR3 loop: CASSLAGVETQYF. The CDR3 DNA reads as TGTGCCAGCAGCTTAGCGGGAGTGGAGACCCAGTACTTC. Drawing the rest from reference TRBV7-2 and TRBJ2-5, the complete variable domain is GAGVSQSPSNKVTEKGKDVELRCDPISGHTALYWYRQSLGQGLEFLIYFQGNSAPDKSGLPSDRFSAERTGGSVSTLTIQRTQQEDSAVYLCASSLAGVETQYFGPGTRLLVL.

This sequence joins TRBV28 and TRBJ1-1; 8 bases line up with TRBD1. CDR1 is MDHEN and CDR2 is SYDVKM in the germline V gene. This CDR3 is 12 amino acids long. Here the CDR3 reads CATERQGTEAFF. The CDR3 DNA is TGTGCGACCGAACGACAGGGGACTGAAGCTTTCTTT.

Regarding this clone: Other DNA variants within this sample encode the same CDR3. The gene calls are TRBV5-1 and TRBJ2-2; D remains unclear. The germline V and J ends were trimmed by 0 bases and 2 bases, with 8 bases remaining between them. Per the germline V gene, CDR1 is SGHRS and CDR2 is YFSETQ. This CDR3 contains 15 residues. The CDR3 DNA reads as TGCGCCAGCAGCTTGGACGGACCTAACACCGGGGAGCTGTTTTTT. Encoded protein: CASSLDGPNTGELFF.

The gene calls are TRBV30 and TRBJ2-7; D call uncertain. Germline lookup yields CDR1 GTSNPN and CDR2 SVGIG (reference sequence). CDR3 length equals 11 residues. V was pared by 1 base and J by 2 bases, with 3 bases between. Here the CDR3 DNA reads TGTGCCTGGAGTGAAACCTACGAGCAGTACTTC. Its translation is CAWSETYEQYF.

The chain employs TRBV5-8 and TRBJ2-3; 10 nucleotides align to TRBD2. The CDR3 runs to 16 residues. Germline assignment: CDR1 SGHTS and CDR2 YDEGEE. Trimming at V came to 0 bases and at J to 5 bases, leaving 6 bases not matched to a gene. The CDR3 coding sequence is TGTGCCAGCAGCTTGGGCCTAGCGGGAGTCAAAGATACGCAGTATTTT. Translation gives CASSLGLAGVKDTQYF.

The DNA of the CDR3 is TGCGCCAGCAGGCAAGGGACAGGAGGCTACGAGCAGTACTTC. It yields the protein CASRQGTGGYEQYF. The chain links TRBV5-1 to TRBJ2-7, with 8 positions matching TRBD1. In germline, CDR1 is SGHRS, CDR2 YFSETQ. This CDR3 region has 14 residues. V gave up 5 bases and J gave up 3 bases; unmatched junction bases: 7.

This clone was recorded at least ten times. The chain joins TRBV7-9 to TRBJ2-1, with 10 positions matching TRBD2. Germline CDR1 SEHNR, CDR2 FQNEAQ (reference sequence). Unmatched junction bases numbered 5, after V lost 2 bases and J lost 4 bases. The CDR3 has 16 amino acids. CDR3 DNA sequence: TGTGCCAGCAGCTTATCCCTAGCGGGGGCGTACAATGAGCAGTTCTTC. Translation: CASSLSLAGAYNEQFF.

About this clone: With a far larger clone one base away, a read error is the likely cause. The chain joins TRBV25-1 to TRBJ2-7; D tentatively reads TRBD1 or TRBD2 (5 bases each). With 7 bases removed from V and 5 bases from J, the gap between germline ends came to 15 bases. The V gene's germline CDR1 is MGHDK and CDR2 SYGVNS. The CDR3 spans 13 residues. The CDR3 sequence: CASIDGAWNEQYF. Written as DNA, the CDR3 is TGTGCCAGCATAGACGGGGCCTGGAACGAGCAGTACTTC.

This clone was seen just once. The rearrangement joins TRBV19 to TRBJ1-3, with a weak D call TRBD1 (6 bases). Trimming left V 0 bases short and J 2 bases short, with 8 bases between. Looked up from germline, CDR1 is LNHDA and CDR2 is SQIVND (reference sequence). The CDR3 consists of 15 residues. The CDR3 loop is CASSIDRTAGNTIYF. CDR3 DNA: TGTGCCAGTAGTATAGATCGGACAGCTGGAAACACCATATATTTT.

About this clone: Other nucleotide sequences in the sample specify the same CDR3. The V and J genes are TRBV5-1 and TRBJ2-7, with 7 bases identical to TRBD2. There are 11 residues in the CDR3. The germline V gene encodes CDR1 SGHRS and CDR2 YFSETQ. Trimming at V came to 5 bases and at J to 4 bases, leaving 0 bases not matched to a gene. The CDR3 sequence: CASRGGYEQYF. CDR3 sequence (DNA): TGCGCCAGCAGGGGAGGGTACGAGCAGTACTTC.

The V gene is TRBV9, the J gene TRBJ2-2; tentatively, D is TRBD1 (6 bases). V lost 3 bases, J lost 1 base, and 10 bases lay in between. Germline V gene sequence: CDR1 SGDLS, CDR2 YYNGEE. This CDR3 spans 15 amino acids. The CDR3 sequence: CASSGQALNTGELFF. In nucleotides, the CDR3 is TGTGCCAGCAGCGGACAGGCACTGAACACCGGGGAGCTGTTTTTT. The complete variable domain, with remaining parts taken from reference TRBV9 and TRBJ2-2, reads DSGVTQTPKHLITATGQRVTLRCSPRSGDLSVYWYQQSLDQGLQFLIQYYNGEERAKGNILERFSAQQFPDLHSELNLSSLELGDSALYFCASSGQALNTGELFFGEGSRLTVL.

A word on this clone: Given a far larger clone just one base away, this is likely a sequencing read error. The chain is built from TRBV2 and TRBJ2-2; D is possibly TRBD1 (7 bases). The CDR3 totals 15 residues. The germline gives CDR1 SNHLY, CDR2 FYNNEI. In DNA form, the CDR3 reads TGTGCCAGCAGTGGGAGGGACAGAGGCACCGGGGAGCTGTCTTTT. Translation gives CASSGRDRGTGELSF.

This clone has just one count. V and J are TRBV6-5 and TRBJ2-6; no reliable D call. Trimming took off 2 bases at V and 0 bases at J, with 5 bases between the two ends. This CDR3 contains 15 residues. The germline gives CDR1 MNHEY, CDR2 SVGAGI. Here the CDR3 DNA reads TGTGCCAGCAGTTACGGCTCCTCTGGGGCCAACGTCCTGACTTTC. Encoded protein: CASSYGSSGANVLTF.

The chain links TRBV4-1 to TRBJ2-7; no clear D. The V gene lost 0 bases and the J gene lost 9 bases, with 15 bases spanning the gap. Germline values: CDR1 MGHRA, CDR2 YSYEKL. The CDR3 totals 14 residues. The CDR3, as DNA: TGCGCCAGCAGCCAAGATGAGGTGGCGACGGGGCAGTACTTC. Protein: CASSQDEVATGQYF.

This chain links TRBV15 with TRBJ2-3; D gene unclear. Trimming removed 5 bases from V and 5 bases from J, with 11 bases in between. Germline values: CDR1 LNHNV, CDR2 YYDKDF (reference sequence). The CDR3 covers 13 residues. CDR3 protein: CATSLRFGDTQYF. DNA for the CDR3: TGTGCCACCAGCCTCCGTTTTGGAGATACGCAGTATTTT.

The gene calls are TRBV27 and TRBJ2-7; perhaps TRBD2 as D (5 bases). With 5 bases removed from V and 3 bases from J, the gap between germline ends came to 11 bases. The CDR3 spans 13 residues. In germline, CDR1 is MNHEY, CDR2 SMNVEV (reference sequence). The CDR3 here is CASSAPGIYEQYF. For the CDR3, the DNA is TGTGCCAGCAGTGCCCCCGGGATCTACGAGCAGTACTTC.

The chain joins TRBV6-1 to TRBJ1-2, with D maybe TRBD1 (6 bases). V was shortened by 6 bases and J by 2 bases, with 13 bases between the two germline ends. CDR1 and CDR2 (germline): MNHNS, SASEGT. The CDR3 runs to 14 residues. CDR3 bases: TGTGCCAGCAGCCAACGGGACACCAACTATGGCTACACCTTC. Translating gives CASSQRDTNYGYTF.

The V gene is TRBV7-2, the J gene TRBJ2-1; D unclear. V dropped 1 base and J dropped 5 bases, with 6 bases sitting between them. The germline CDR1 and CDR2 sequences are SGHTA and FQGNSA. The CDR3 sequence is 13 residues long. The DNA of the CDR3 is TGTGCCAGCAGCTTAGGGATCAACAATGAGCAGTTCTTC. Its translation: CASSLGINNEQFF.